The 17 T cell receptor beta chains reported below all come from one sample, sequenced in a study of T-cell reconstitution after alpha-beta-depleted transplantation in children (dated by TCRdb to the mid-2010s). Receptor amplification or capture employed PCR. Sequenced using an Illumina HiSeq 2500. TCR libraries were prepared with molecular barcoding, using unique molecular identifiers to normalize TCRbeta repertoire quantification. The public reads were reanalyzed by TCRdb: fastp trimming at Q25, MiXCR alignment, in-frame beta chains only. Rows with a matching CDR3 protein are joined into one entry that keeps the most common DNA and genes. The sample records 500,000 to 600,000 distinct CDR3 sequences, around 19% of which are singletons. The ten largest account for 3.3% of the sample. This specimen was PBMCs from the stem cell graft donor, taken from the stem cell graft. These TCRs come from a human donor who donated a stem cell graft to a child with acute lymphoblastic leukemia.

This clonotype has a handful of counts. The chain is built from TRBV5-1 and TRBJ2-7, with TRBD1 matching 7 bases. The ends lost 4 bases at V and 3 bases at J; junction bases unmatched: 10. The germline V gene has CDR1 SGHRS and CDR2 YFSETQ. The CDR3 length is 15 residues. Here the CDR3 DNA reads TGCGCCAGCAGCCCGCTTTTGGGACAGTTCTACGAGCAGTACTTC. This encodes CASSPLLGQFYEQYF.

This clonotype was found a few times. The CDR3 region has the DNA TGTGCCAGCAGTTTATTATCGGGGGGTAACACTGAAGCTTTCTTT. Translation gives CASSLLSGGNTEAFF. J is TRBJ1-1 and V is TRBV28, with D perhaps TRBD1 (5 bases). Germline V gene sequence: CDR1 MDHEN, CDR2 SYDVKM. V was clipped by 1 base and J by 2 bases, with 11 bases between them. The CDR3 is 15 residues long.

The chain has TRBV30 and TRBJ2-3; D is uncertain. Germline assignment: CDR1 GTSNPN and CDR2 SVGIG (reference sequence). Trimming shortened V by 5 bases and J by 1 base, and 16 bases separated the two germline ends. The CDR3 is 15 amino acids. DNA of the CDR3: TGTGCCTGGCTGCAAACTCGAACCCGCACAGATACGCAGTATTTT. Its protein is CAWLQTRTRTDTQYF.

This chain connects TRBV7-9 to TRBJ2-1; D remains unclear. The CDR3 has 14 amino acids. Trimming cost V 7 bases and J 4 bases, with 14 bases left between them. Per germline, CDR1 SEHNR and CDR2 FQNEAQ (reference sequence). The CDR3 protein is CASTVAGSYNEQFF. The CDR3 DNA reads TGTGCCAGCACCGTTGCCGGCTCGTACAATGAGCAGTTCTTC.

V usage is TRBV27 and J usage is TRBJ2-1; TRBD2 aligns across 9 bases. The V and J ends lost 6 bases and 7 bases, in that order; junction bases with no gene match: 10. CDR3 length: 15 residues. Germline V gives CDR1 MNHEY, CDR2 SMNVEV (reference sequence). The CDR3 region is CASSTPSGTGNEQFF. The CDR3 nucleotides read TGTGCCAGCAGCACCCCTAGCGGGACGGGGAATGAGCAGTTCTTC.

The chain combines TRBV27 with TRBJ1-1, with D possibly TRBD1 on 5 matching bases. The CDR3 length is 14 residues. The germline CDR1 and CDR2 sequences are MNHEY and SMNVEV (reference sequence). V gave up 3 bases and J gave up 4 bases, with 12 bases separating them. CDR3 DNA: TGTGCCAGCAGTTTTACAGGTCTAGTCACTGAAGCTTTCTTT. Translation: CASSFTGLVTEAFF.

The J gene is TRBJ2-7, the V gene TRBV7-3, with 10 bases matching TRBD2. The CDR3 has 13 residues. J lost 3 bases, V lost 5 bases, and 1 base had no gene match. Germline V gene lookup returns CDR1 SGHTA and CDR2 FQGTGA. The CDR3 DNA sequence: TGTGCCAGCAGCGCTAGCGGGAGCTACGAGCAGTACTTC. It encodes CASSASGSYEQYF. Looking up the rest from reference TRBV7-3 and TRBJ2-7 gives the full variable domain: GAGVSQTPSNKVTEKGKYVELRCDPISGHTALYWYRQSLGQGPEFLIYFQGTGAADDSGLPNDRFFAVRPEGSVSTLKIQRTERGDSAVYLCASSASGSYEQYFGPGTRLTVT.

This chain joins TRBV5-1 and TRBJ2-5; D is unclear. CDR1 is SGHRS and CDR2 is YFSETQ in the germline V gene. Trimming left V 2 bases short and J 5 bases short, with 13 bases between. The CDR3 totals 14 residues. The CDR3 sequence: CASSLGRIFETQYF. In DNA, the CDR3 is TGCGCCAGCAGCTTAGGCAGGATCTTCGAGACCCAGTACTTC.

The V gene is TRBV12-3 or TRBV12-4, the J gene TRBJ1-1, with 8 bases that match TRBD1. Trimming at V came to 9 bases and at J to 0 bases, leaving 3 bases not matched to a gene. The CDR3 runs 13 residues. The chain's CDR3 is CASWDRMNTEAFF. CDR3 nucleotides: TGTGCCAGTTGGGACAGGATGAACACTGAAGCTTTCTTT.

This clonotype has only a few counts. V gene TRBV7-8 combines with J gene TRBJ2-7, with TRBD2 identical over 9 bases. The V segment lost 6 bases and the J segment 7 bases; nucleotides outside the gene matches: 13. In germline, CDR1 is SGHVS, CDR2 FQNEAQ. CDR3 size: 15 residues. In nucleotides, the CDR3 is TGTGCCAGCAGTTCTTCTAGCGGGACCTCTACGGAGCAGTACTTC. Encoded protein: CASSSSSGTSTEQYF.

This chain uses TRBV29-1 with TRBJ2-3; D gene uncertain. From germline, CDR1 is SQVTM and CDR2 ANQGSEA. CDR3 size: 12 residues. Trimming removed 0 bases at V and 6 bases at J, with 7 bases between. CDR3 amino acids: CSVEDRWDTQYF. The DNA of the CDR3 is TGCAGCGTTGAAGATCGCTGGGATACGCAGTATTTT.

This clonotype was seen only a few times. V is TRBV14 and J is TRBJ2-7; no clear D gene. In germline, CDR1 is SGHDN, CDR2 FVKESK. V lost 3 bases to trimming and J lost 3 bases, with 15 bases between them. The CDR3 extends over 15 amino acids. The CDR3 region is CASSHQFHPRYEQYF. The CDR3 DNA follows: TGTGCCAGCAGCCACCAGTTCCACCCTCGCTACGAGCAGTACTTC.

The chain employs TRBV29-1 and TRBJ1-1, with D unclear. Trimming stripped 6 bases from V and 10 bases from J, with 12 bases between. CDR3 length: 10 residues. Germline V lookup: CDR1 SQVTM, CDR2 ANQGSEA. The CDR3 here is CSVMRVAAFF. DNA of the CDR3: TGCAGCGTGATGAGGGTAGCAGCTTTCTTT.

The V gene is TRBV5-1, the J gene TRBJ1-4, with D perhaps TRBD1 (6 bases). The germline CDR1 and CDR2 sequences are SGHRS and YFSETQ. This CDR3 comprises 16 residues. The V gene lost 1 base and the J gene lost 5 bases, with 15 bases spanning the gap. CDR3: CASSLRQTGTNEKLFF. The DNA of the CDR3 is TGCGCCAGCAGCTTGAGGCAGACAGGAACAAATGAAAAACTGTTTTTT.

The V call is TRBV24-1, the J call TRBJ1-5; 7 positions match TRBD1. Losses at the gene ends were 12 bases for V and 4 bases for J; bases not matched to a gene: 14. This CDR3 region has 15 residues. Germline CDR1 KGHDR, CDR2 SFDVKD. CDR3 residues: CAPQQGTVANQPQHF. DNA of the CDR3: TGTGCCCCCCAGCAGGGGACAGTGGCTAATCAGCCCCAGCATTTT.

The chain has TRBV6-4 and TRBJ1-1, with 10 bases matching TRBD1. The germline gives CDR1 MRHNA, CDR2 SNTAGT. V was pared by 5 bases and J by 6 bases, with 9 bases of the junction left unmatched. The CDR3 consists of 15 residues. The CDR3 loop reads CASSPDRGGVAEAFF. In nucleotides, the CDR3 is TGTGCCAGCAGTCCGGACAGGGGGGGTGTAGCTGAAGCTTTCTTT.

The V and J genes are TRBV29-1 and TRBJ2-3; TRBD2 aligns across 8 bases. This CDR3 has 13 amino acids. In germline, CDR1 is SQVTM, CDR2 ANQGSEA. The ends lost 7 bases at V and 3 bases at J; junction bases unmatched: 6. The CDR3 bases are TGCAGCGCCCGTAGCGGGAATACAGATACGCAGTATTTT. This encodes CSARSGNTDTQYF.